This T cell receptor (beta chain) was documented in a study of neurological immune-mediated disorders. From the 5' RACE reads, TCRdb called clonotypes with MiXCR, one entry per CDR3 protein. The sample contains around 60,000 distinct CDR3 sequences, approximately 3.1% of which appear only once. Trimming took off 4 bases at V and 2 bases at J, with 15 bases between the two ends. Germline V CDR1 and CDR2: DFQATT, SNEGSKA (reference sequence). CDR3 length: 14 amino acids. This clonotype was counted only a few times. Antigen: not known. A clone one base away is much larger, so this may be a read error. The CDR3 carries no conserved terminal phenylalanine or tryptophan, so it likely arises from a read error. Notes on the study in general: The multiple sclerosis repertoire cluster had no clinical or MRI correlate. One related-CDR3 cluster, found by phylogenetic grouping, held repertoires of 18 of 34 multiple sclerosis patients and is a possible signature. HTLV-1-associated myelopathy showed the most TCR clonal expansion; multiple sclerosis the least, below healthy controls.

The chain carries TRBV20-1 and TRBJ2-7; unclear D gene. The source of this sequence is a woman aged 55-75 years with multiple sclerosis. Sequencing was performed on PBMCs. CDR3 loop: CSAIPDPAPYEQYC. The CDR3, as DNA: TGCAGTGCTATCCCGGACCCTGCCCCCTACGAGCAGTACTGC.